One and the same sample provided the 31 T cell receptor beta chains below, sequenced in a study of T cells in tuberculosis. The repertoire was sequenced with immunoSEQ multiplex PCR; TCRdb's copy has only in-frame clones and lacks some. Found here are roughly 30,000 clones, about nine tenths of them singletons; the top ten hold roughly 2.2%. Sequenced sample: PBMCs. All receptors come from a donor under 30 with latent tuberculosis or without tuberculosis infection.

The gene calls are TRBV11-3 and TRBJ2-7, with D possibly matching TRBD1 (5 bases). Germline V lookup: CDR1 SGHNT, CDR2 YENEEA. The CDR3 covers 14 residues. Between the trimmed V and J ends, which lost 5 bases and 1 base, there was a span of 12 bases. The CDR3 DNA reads TGTGCCAGCAGCCCGTCAGGGAATTCCTACGAGCAGTACTTC. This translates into CASSPSGNSYEQYF.

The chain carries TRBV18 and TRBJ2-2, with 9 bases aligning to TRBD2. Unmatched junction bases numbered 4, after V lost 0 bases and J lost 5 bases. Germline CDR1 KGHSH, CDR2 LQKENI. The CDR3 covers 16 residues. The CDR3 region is CASSPPSGRTTGELFF. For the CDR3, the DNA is TGTGCCAGCTCACCACCTAGCGGGAGAACGACCGGGGAGCTGTTTTTT.

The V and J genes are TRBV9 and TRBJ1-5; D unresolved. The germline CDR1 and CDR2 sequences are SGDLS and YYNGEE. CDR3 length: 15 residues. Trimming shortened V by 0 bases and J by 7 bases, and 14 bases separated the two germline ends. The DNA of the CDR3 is TGTGCCAGCAGCGTAGATGAGGGTGCCCACCAGCCCCAGCATTTT. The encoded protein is CASSVDEGAHQPQHF.

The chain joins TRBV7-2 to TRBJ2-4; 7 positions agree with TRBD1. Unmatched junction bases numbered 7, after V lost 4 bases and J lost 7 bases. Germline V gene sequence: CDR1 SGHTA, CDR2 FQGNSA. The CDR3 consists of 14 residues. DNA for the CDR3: TGTGCCAGCAGCTATGGCGACAGGGCGAACATTCAGTACTTC. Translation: CASSYGDRANIQYF.

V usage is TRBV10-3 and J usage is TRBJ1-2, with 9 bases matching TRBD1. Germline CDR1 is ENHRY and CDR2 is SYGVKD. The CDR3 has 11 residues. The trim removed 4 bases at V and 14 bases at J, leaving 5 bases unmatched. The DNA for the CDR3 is TGTGCCATCAGTGGGGGGACAGGGAGGACCTTC. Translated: CAISGGTGRTF.

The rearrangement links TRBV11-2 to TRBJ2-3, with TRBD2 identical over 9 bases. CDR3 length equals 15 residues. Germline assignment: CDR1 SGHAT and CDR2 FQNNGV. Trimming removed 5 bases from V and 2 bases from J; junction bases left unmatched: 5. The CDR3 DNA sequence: TGTGCCAGCAGCGTAACTAGCGGGTACACAGATACGCAGTATTTT. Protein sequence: CASSVTSGYTDTQYF.

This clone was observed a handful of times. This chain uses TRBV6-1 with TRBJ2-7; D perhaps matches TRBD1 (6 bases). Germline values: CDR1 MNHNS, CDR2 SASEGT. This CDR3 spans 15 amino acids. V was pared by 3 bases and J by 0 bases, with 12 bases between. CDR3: CASSDSQGSSYEQYF. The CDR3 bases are TGTGCCAGCAGTGACTCACAGGGCTCCTCCTACGAGCAGTACTTC.

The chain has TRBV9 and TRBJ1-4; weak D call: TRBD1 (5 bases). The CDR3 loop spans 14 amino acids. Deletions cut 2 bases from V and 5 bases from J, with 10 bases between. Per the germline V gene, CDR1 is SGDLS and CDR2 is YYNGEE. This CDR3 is CASSVSTANEKLFF. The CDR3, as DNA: TGTGCCAGCAGCGTTTCGACAGCGAATGAAAAACTGTTTTTT. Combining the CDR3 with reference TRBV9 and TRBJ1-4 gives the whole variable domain DSGVTQTPKHLITATGQRVTLRCSPRSGDLSVYWYQQSLDQGLQFLIQYYNGEERAKGNILERFSAQQFPDLHSELNLSSLELGDSALYFCASSVSTANEKLFFGSGTQLSVL.

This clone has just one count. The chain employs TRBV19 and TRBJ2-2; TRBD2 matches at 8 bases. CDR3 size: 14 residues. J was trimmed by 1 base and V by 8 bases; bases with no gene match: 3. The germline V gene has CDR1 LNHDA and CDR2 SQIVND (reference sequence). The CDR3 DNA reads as TGTGCCAGTCAGGCGGGAGGGAACACCGGGGAGCTGTTTTTT. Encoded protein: CASQAGGNTGELFF.

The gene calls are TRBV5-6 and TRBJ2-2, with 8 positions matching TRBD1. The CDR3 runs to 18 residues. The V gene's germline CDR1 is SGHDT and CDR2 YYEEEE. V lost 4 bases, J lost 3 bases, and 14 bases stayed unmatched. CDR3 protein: CASSLGPTRQGYTGELFF. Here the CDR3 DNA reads TGTGCCAGCAGCCTGGGACCCACGCGACAGGGGTACACCGGGGAGCTGTTTTTT.

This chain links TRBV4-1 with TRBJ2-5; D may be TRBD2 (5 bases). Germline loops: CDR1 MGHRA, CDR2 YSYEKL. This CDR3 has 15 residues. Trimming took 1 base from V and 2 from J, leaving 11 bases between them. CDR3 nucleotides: TGCGCCAGCAGCCAAGGGCTAACGGGGCAAGAGACCCAGTACTTC. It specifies CASSQGLTGQETQYF.

The CDR3 reads CASSRTTGDGYTF. The CDR3 nucleotides read TGTGCCAGCAGCCGCACAACAGGGGACGGCTACACCTTC. The V and J genes are TRBV7-2 and TRBJ1-2; TRBD1 aligns across 7 bases. The CDR3 has 13 amino acids. CDR1 SGHTA and CDR2 FQGNSA come from the germline V gene. The J segment lost 8 bases and the V segment lost 5 bases, leaving 8 bases of the junction unmatched.

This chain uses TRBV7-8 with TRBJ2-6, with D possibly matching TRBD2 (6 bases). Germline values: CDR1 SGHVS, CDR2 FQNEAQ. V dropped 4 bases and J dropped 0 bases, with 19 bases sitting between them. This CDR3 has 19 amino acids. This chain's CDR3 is CASSSPWGDRVSGANVLTF. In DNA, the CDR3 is TGTGCCAGCAGCTCCCCATGGGGGGATCGAGTCTCTGGGGCCAACGTCCTGACTTTC.

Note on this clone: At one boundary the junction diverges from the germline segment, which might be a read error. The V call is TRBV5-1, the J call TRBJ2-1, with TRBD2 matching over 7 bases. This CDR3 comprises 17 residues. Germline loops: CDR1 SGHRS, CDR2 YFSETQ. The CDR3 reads CASIKSSGGSSSNEQFF. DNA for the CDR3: TGCGCCAGCATCAAATCGTCGGGGGGTTCGTCCTCCAATGAGCAGTTCTTC.

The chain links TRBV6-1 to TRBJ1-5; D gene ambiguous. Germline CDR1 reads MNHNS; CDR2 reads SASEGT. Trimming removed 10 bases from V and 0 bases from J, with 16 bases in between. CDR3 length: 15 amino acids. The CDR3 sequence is CATHLPGNSNQPQHF. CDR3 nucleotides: TGTGCCACCCATCTTCCGGGGAATAGCAATCAGCCCCAGCATTTT.

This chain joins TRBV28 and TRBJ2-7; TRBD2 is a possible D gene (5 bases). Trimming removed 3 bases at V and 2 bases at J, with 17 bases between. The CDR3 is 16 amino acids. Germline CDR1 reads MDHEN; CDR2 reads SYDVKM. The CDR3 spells CASSFSGVRPTYEQYF. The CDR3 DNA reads TGTGCCAGCAGTTTTTCCGGGGTTCGACCCACCTACGAGCAGTACTTC.

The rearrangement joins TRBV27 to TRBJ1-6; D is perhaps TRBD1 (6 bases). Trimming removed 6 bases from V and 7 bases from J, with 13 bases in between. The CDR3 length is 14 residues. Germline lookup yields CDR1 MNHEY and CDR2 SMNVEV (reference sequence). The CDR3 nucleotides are TGTGCCAGCAGCAGGGGTTGGGGCAATTCACCCCTCCACTTT. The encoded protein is CASSRGWGNSPLHF.

The CDR3 loop reads CASSLAGGPKAGIQYF. The CDR3 DNA reads as TGTGCCAGCAGCTTAGCGGGAGGGCCTAAAGCGGGCATTCAGTACTTC. The rearrangement links TRBV7-6 to TRBJ2-4; TRBD2 matches at 7 bases. V trimming: 0 bases; J trimming: 9 bases; junction bases outside the gene matches: 11. The germline V gene encodes CDR1 SGHVS and CDR2 FNYEAQ. This CDR3 has 16 residues.

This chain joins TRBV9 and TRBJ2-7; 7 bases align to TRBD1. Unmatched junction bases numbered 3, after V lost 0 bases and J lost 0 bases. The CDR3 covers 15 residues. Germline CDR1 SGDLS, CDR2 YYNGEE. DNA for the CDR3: TGTGCCAGCAGCGTAGCAACAGGGGCCTCCTACGAGCAGTACTTC. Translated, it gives CASSVATGASYEQYF.

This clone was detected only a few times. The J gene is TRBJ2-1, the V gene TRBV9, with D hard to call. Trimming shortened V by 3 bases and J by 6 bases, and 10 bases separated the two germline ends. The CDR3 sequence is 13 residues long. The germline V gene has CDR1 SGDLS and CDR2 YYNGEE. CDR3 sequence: CASSAGPGNEQFF. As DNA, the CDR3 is TGTGCCAGCAGCGCTGGTCCCGGCAATGAGCAGTTCTTC.

This CDR3 is CASSFMDSEAFF. CDR3 in DNA: TGTGCCAGCAGCTTTATGGACAGTGAAGCTTTCTTT. The gene calls are TRBV13 and TRBJ1-1; the D gene is possibly TRBD1 (6 bases). Germline V gene data show CDR1 as PRHDT and CDR2 as FYEKMQ (reference sequence). The CDR3 is made up of 12 amino acids. V was clipped by 3 bases and J by 7 bases, with 9 bases between them.

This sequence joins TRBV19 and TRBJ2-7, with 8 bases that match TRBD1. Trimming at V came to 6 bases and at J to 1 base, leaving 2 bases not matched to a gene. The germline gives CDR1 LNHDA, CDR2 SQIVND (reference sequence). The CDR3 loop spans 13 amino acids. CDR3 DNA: TGTGCCAGTAGCCAGGGGGCGTCCTACGAGCAGTACTTC. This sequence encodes CASSQGASYEQYF.

The CDR3 region has the DNA TGTGCCAGCAGTCAGGTGACACTGGTGTTCAACTATGGCTACACCTTC. Its translation is CASSQVTLVFNYGYTF. The chain couples TRBV5-6 to TRBJ1-2; D unclear. V lost 5 bases and J 2 bases, leaving 19 bases between the germline ends. The CDR3 sequence is 16 residues long. Per the germline V gene, CDR1 is SGHDT and CDR2 is YYEEEE.

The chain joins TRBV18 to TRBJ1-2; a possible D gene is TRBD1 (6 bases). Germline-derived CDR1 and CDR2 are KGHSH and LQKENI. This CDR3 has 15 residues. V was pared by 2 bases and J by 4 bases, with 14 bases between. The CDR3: CASSPRTADFYGYTF. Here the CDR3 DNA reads TGTGCCAGCTCACCAAGGACAGCAGATTTCTATGGCTACACCTTC. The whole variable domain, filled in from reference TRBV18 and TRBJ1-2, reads NAGVMQNPRHLVRRRGQEARLRCSPMKGHSHVYWYRQLPEEGLKFMVYLQKENIIDESGMPKERFSAEFPKEGPSILRIQQVVRGDSAAYFCASSPRTADFYGYTFGSGTRLTVV.

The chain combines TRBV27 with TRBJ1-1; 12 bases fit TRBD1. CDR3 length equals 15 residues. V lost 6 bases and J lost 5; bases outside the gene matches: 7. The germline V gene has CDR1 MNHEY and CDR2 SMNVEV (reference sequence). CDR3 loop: CASSRDRGPYTEAFF. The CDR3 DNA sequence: TGTGCCAGCAGCCGGGACAGGGGGCCTTATACTGAAGCTTTCTTT.

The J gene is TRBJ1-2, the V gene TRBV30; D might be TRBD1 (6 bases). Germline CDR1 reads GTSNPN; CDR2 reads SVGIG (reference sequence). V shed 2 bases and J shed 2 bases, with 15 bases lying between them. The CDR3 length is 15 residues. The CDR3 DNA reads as TGTGCCTGGAGTACCTCACTCAGGGGCAACTATGGCTACACCTTC. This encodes CAWSTSLRGNYGYTF.

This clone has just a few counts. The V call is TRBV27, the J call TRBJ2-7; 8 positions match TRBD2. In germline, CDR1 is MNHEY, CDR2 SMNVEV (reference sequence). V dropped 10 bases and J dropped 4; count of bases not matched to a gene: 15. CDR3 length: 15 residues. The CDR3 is CATQPTSGATYEQYF. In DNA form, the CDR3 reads TGTGCCACCCAACCCACTAGCGGAGCTACTTACGAGCAGTACTTC.

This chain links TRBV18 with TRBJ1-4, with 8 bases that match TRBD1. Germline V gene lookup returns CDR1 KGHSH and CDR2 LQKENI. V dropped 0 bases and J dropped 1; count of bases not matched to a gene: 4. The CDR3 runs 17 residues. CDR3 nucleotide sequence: TGTGCCAGCTCACCACCGGACAGGGAAGAAACTAATGAAAAACTGTTTTTT. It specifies CASSPPDREETNEKLFF.

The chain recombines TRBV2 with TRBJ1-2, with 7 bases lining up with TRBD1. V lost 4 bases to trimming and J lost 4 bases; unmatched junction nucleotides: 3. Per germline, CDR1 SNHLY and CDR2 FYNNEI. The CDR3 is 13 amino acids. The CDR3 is CASSVWTGYGYTF. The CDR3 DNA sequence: TGTGCCAGCAGTGTCTGGACAGGCTATGGCTACACCTTC. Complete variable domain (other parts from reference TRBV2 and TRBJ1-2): EPEVTQTPSHQVTQMGQEVILRCVPISNHLYFYWYRQILGQKVEFLVSFYNNEISEKSEIFDDQFSVERPDGSNFTLKIRSTKLEDSAMYFCASSVWTGYGYTFGSGTRLTVV.

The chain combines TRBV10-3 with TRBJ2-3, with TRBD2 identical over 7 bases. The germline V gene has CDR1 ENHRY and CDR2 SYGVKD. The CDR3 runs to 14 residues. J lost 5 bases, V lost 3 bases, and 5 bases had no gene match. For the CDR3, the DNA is TGTGCCATCAGTGACGGGGCTAGCGGAGATACGCAGTATTTT. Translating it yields CAISDGASGDTQYF.

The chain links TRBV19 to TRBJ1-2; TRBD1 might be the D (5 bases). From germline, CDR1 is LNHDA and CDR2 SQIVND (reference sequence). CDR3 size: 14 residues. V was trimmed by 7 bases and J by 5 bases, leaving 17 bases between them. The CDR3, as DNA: TGTGCCAGTACCCCACCCTCGGGGGAGTATGGCTACACCTTC. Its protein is CASTPPSGEYGYTF.